Shown below are 16 T cell receptor beta chains from a single sample sequenced in a study of post-analysis software for immune sequencing data. Broader study findings: Controls showed lower frequencies than patients for four to six TRBV segments, and TRBV5-6, TRBV5-1 and TRBV20-1 were among these.

Their specific antigens are unknown. Researchers reported that TCR beta cDNA libraries carried unique molecular identifiers. TCRdb ran MiXCR on the PCR reads and lists one entry per CDR3 protein. This sample has roughly 570,000 distinct CDR3 sequences, with less than 40% found just once. The source material was blood. The receptors originated from a girl aged 2 to 17 with multiple sclerosis.

This clonotype has a handful of counts. V and J are TRBV5-1 and TRBJ2-7; no clear D. Deletions cut 0 bases from V and 4 bases from J, with 8 bases between. This CDR3 region has 13 residues. Germline values: CDR1 SGHRS, CDR2 YFSETQ. The CDR3 protein is CASSLGVAYEQYF. DNA of the CDR3: TGCGCCAGCAGCTTGGGGGTTGCTTACGAGCAGTACTTC.

Only a few counts were recorded for this clonotype. The chain carries TRBV12-5 and TRBJ2-1, with D unresolved. From germline, CDR1 is LGHNT and CDR2 FRNRAP. V shed 1 base and J shed 0 bases, with 4 bases lying between them. The CDR3 totals 14 residues. The CDR3 sequence is CASGLGDSYNEQFF. The CDR3 DNA reads TGTGCTAGTGGTTTGGGGGACTCCTACAATGAGCAGTTCTTC.

The chain joins TRBV3-1 to TRBJ1-1; maybe TRBD1 (5 bases). CDR1 is LGHDT and CDR2 is YNNKEL in the germline V gene (reference sequence). The CDR3 consists of 13 residues. The V end was cut by 3 bases, the J end by 12 bases, with 17 bases between. CDR3 sequence: CASSQISGTETFF. CDR3 nucleotide sequence: TGTGCCAGCAGCCAGATCAGTGGGACGGAGACTTTCTTT.

The chain employs TRBV5-1 and TRBJ2-7; D not resolved. This CDR3 is built from 15 residues. The V gene's germline CDR1 is SGHRS and CDR2 YFSETQ. V lost 0 bases, J lost 3 bases, and 13 bases lay in between. The CDR3 DNA reads as TGCGCCAGCAGCTTGGAACCGTCTACAGTCTACGAGCAGTACTTC. This gives the protein CASSLEPSTVYEQYF.

This clonotype was picked up many times. The gene calls are TRBV29-1 and TRBJ2-1; 8 bases map to TRBD1. V dropped 7 bases and J dropped 8; count of bases not matched to a gene: 10. The CDR3 extends over 13 amino acids. Per germline, CDR1 SQVTM and CDR2 ANQGSEA. Here the CDR3 DNA reads TGCAGCGCCGAGGGACAGGATGTCTATGAGCAGTTCTTC. The encoded protein is CSAEGQDVYEQFF.

DNA of the CDR3: TGTGCCAGCAGCCCCCCGGGGGGCAAGTTACCCAATGAGCAGTTCTTC. It specifies CASSPPGGKLPNEQFF. V usage is TRBV3-1 and J usage is TRBJ2-1; D might be TRBD2 (7 bases). This CDR3 spans 16 amino acids. V lost 4 bases, J lost 6 bases, and 19 bases lay in between. Germline V lookup: CDR1 LGHDT, CDR2 YNNKEL (reference sequence).

The V and J genes are TRBV9 and TRBJ2-1, with D perhaps matching TRBD2 (6 bases). V was pared by 0 bases and J by 1 base, with 11 bases between. Germline V gives CDR1 SGDLS, CDR2 YYNGEE. This CDR3 is built from 16 residues. CDR3 in DNA: TGTGCCAGCAGCGTAGCGCAGCGGGTGTCCTACAATGAGCAGTTCTTC. It yields the protein CASSVAQRVSYNEQFF.

This clonotype was seen a single time. This chain connects TRBV7-9 to TRBJ2-2; D not resolved. Germline values: CDR1 SEHNR, CDR2 FQNEAQ (reference sequence). This CDR3 is 17 amino acids long. V shed 1 base and J shed 7 bases, with 19 bases lying between them. The CDR3 reads CASSLVGGRPAGGELFF. CDR3 sequence (DNA): TGTGCCAGCAGCTTAGTCGGCGGCCGACCAGCTGGCGGGGAGCTGTTTTTT. Looking up the rest from reference TRBV7-9 and TRBJ2-2 gives the full variable domain: DTGVSQNPRHKITKRGQNVTFRCDPISEHNRLYWYRQTLGQGPEFLTYFQNEAQLEKSRLLSDRFSAERPKGSFSTLEIQRTEQGDSAMYLCASSLVGGRPAGGELFFGEGSRLTVL.

This clonotype was seen only a few times. This sequence joins TRBV20-1 and TRBJ1-2; a possible D gene is TRBD1 (5 bases). The CDR3 spans 13 residues. CDR1 is DFQATT, CDR2 SNEGSKA, per germline (reference sequence). This CDR3 reads CRAWTGDQHGYTF. For the CDR3, the DNA is TGCAGAGCCTGGACGGGGGATCAGCATGGCTACACCTTC.

The genes are TRBV7-8 and TRBJ2-1; 10 bases are a match to TRBD2. The CDR3 length is 14 residues. The junction had 1 base not matched to a gene; V was cut back by 7 bases and J by 1 base. Germline CDR1 and CDR2: SGHVS and FQNEAQ. The CDR3 sequence: CASTTSGSYNEQFF. The CDR3 region has the DNA TGTGCCAGCACGACTAGCGGGTCCTACAATGAGCAGTTCTTC. Based on the CDR3 plus reference TRBV7-8 and TRBJ2-1, the full variable domain is GAGVSQSPRYKVAKRGQDVALRCDPISGHVSLFWYQQALGQGPEFLTYFQNEAQLDKSGLPSDRFFAERPEGSVSTLKIQRTQQEDSAVYLCASTTSGSYNEQFFGPGTRLTVL.

This chain uses TRBV5-6 with TRBJ1-2; D is uncertain. V dropped 4 bases and J dropped 9 bases, with 16 bases sitting between them. The germline V gene has CDR1 SGHDT and CDR2 YYEEEE. CDR3 length: 13 residues. In DNA, the CDR3 is TGTGCCAGCAGCCTATTCCGGGGATATAGCTACACCTTC. Encoded protein: CASSLFRGYSYTF.

This clonotype was picked up many times. The chain employs TRBV18 and TRBJ2-1; 9 bases fit TRBD2. The CDR3 has 15 amino acids. The germline gives CDR1 KGHSH, CDR2 LQKENI. Germline trimming cut 8 bases from V and 4 bases from J; bases unmatched to any gene: 9. The CDR3: CASSPLAGDYNEQFF. CDR3 in DNA: TGTGCCAGCAGCCCACTAGCGGGTGATTACAATGAGCAGTTCTTC.

The rearrangement links TRBV5-1 to TRBJ2-5, with D perhaps TRBD2 (6 bases). The germline V gene has CDR1 SGHRS and CDR2 YFSETQ. Trimming took off 3 bases at V and 5 bases at J, with 11 bases between the two ends. The length of the CDR3 is 13 residues. DNA of the CDR3: TGCGCCAGCAGCTCCGGGGGTTGGGAGACCCAGTACTTC. As protein: CASSSGGWETQYF.

The chain joins TRBV25-1 to TRBJ1-6; D not certain. CDR3 size: 15 residues. V lost 3 bases to trimming and J lost 5 bases, with 11 bases between them. CDR1 MGHDK and CDR2 SYGVNS come from the germline V gene. Here the CDR3 DNA reads TGTGCCAGCAGTGATTTGACGGATAATAATTCACCCCTCCACTTT. Amino acid sequence: CASSDLTDNNSPLHF.

This chain joins TRBV20-1 and TRBJ2-7; tentative D call: TRBD2 (6 bases). TRBJ2-5 explains the end of the DNA better; the J call may be wrong. This CDR3 has 14 residues. Germline loops: CDR1 DFQATT, CDR2 SNEGSKA (reference sequence). As DNA, the CDR3 is TGCAGTGCTAGAGATTCGCGGGGAGAAGAGACCCAGTACTTC. Amino acids: CSARDSRGEETQYF.

The chain joins TRBV20-1 to TRBJ1-1, with 8 bases matching TRBD1. Losses at the gene ends were 1 base for V and 1 base for J; bases not matched to a gene: 2. The CDR3 totals 14 residues. Germline V lookup: CDR1 DFQATT, CDR2 SNEGSKA (reference sequence). As DNA, the CDR3 is TGCAGTGCTAGAGGGGACAGGTGGAACACTGAAGCTTTCTTT. It yields the protein CSARGDRWNTEAFF.